A selection of T cell receptor beta chains follows, all from one sample in a study of shared clonotypes between healthy human individuals. Using immunoSEQ multiplex PCR, the repertoire was profiled, and TCRdb retains in-frame clones only, with some absent. The data contain some 900,000 clones, about three quarters of them seen just once; the ten biggest clones take up around 1.5%. Sequenced input: memory CD4+ T cells sorted from blood. The receptors were gathered from a man aged 18 to 30 in good health. Both conserved end residues are part of each CDR3. Fields, in order: V gene, CDR3 protein.

V: TRBV18
CDR3: CASSPSPVGPAGNTIYF

V: TRBV27
CDR3: CASSLQKTGPETQYF

V: TRBV28
CDR3: CASSSGTEQETQYF

V: TRBV6-5
CDR3: CASSYGPVDSYEQYF

V: TRBV7-3
CDR3: CASSLGGPGTSTDTQYF

V: TRBV19
CDR3: CASSTSTGKETQYF

V: TRBV27
CDR3: CASSARTGWDSPLHF

V: TRBV6-1
CDR3: CASSEAGTLNYGYTF

V: TRBV27
CDR3: CASSPARISYEQYF

V: TRBV18
CDR3: CASSVRAGADTQYF

V: TRBV6-5
CDR3: CASRKGQGYGEQFF

V: TRBV18
CDR3: CASSPLAIRRDSGANVLTF

V: TRBV5-1
CDR3: CASSLEGVSSYNSPLHF

V: TRBV7-2
CDR3: CASSLEDRGTEAFF

V: TRBV9
CDR3: CASSKGLAGYTDTQYF

V: TRBV6-5
CDR3: CASRPAGQGFEQYF

V: TRBV30
CDR3: CAWSPTGFGSPLHF

V: TRBV5-4
CDR3: CASSGRDRPGEQYF

V: TRBV19
CDR3: CASSEASGYEQYF

V: TRBV18
CDR3: CASSPPGTGTTGELFF

V: TRBV5-4
CDR3: CASSSPESSGNTIYF

V: TRBV11-2
CDR3: CASSFGAAANYGYTF

V: TRBV5-1
CDR3: CASSSSFLNNEKLFF

V: TRBV9
CDR3: CASSVGTGFGQPQHF

V: TRBV13
CDR3: CASRGASAETQYF

V: TRBV15
CDR3: CATARPGQKETQYF

V: TRBV6-1
CDR3: CASRERAGATDTQYF

V: TRBV30
CDR3: CAWSAAVNNEQFF

V: TRBV7-2
CDR3: CASSQQRGPQYEQYF

V: TRBV10-3
CDR3: CAIRRDSYGYTF

V: TRBV5-3
CDR3: CARSSGDSKYNSPLHF

V: TRBV5-1
CDR3: CAAQDYNTGELFF

V: TRBV27
CDR3: CASSTRWGAGYEQYF

V: TRBV2
CDR3: CASSGDSRPNTGELFF

V: TRBV5-4
CDR3: CASSQKLTGVNTEAFF

V: TRBV9
CDR3: CASSPRTGTNEKLFF

V: TRBV19
CDR3: CASSISGTYEQYF

V: TRBV21-1
CDR3: CASSKGGRIMDQPQHF

V: TRBV1
CDR3: CTSSQDIERSDSYEQYF

V: TRBV30
CDR3: CACINRRQALHF

V: TRBV7-9
CDR3: CASSLGTRNTEAFF

V: TRBV6-5
CDR3: CASTQGGTGLWGYTF

V: TRBV28
CDR3: CASSLRTGAGNQPQHF

V: TRBV5-4
CDR3: CASSLRSEDYGYTF